These T cell receptor beta chains were read from a single sample in a study of T cell responses to AZD1222 COVID-19 vaccine. Produced via immunoSEQ multiplex PCR; TCRdb's table is partial and in-frame only. Among approximately 150,000 clones listed, 90% to 95% were seen once. The sequencing here drew on peripheral blood, taken on day 0 of AZD1222 vaccination. The receptor set was obtained from an adult in good health. Both conserved end residues are part of each CDR3. D genes are given only for firm matches. Clone size is stated in some rows and not others, as once, few, many or a class when expanded.

J gene,V gene,D gene,clone size,CDR3 protein,CDR3 DNA
TRBJ1-4,TRBV14,.,.,CASSPQRGIKKLFF,TGTGCCAGCAGCCCCCAGAGGGGCATTAAAAAACTGTTTTTT
TRBJ2-1,TRBV3-1/TRBV3-2,TRBD2,.,CASSQDRGVGNEQFF,TGTGCCAGCAGCCAAGATCGGGGGGTGGGGAATGAGCAGTTCTTC
TRBJ1-1,TRBV28,.,few,CASSLLGRARGTEAFF,TGTGCCAGCAGTTTACTGGGCAGGGCCCGAGGCACTGAAGCTTTCTTT
TRBJ2-7,TRBV27,.,.,CAISVGGGNYEQYF,TGTGCCATCTCGGTGGGAGGGGGGAACTACGAGCAGTACTTC
TRBJ2-7,TRBV5-4,.,.,CASSSWDNPYEQYF,TGTGCCAGCAGCTCATGGGACAATCCCTACGAGCAGTACTTC
TRBJ2-7,TRBV6-1,TRBD1,.,CASDPGQSLYEQYF,TGTGCCAGCGACCCGGGACAGTCGCTATACGAGCAGTACTTC
TRBJ2-2,TRBV12-3/TRBV12-4,.,.,CASSFTRELFF,TGTGCCAGCAGTTTTACAAGGGAGCTGTTTTTT
TRBJ2-3,TRBV7-2,TRBD1,.,CASSLRTGRTDTQYF,TGTGCCAGCAGCTTACGGACAGGGAGGACAGATACGCAGTATTTT
TRBJ2-2,TRBV4-3,TRBD1,.,CASSLGGQGAGELFF,TGCGCCAGCAGCCTGGGTGGCCAGGGGGCCGGGGAGCTGTTTTTT
TRBJ1-1,TRBV29-1,.,.,CSAKSFENTEAFF,TGCAGCGCGAAGTCTTTTGAGAACACTGAAGCTTTCTTT
TRBJ1-4,TRBV4-3,.,.,CASSQEGTRLEKLFF,TGCGCCAGCAGCCAAGAAGGGACACGACTTGAAAAACTGTTTTTT
TRBJ2-7,TRBV27,.,.,CASGVREQYF,TGTGCCAGCGGGGTACGCGAGCAGTACTTC
TRBJ1-1,TRBV7-2,.,.,CASSLAGSNTEAFF,TGTGCCAGCAGCTTAGCCGGCAGTAACACTGAAGCTTTCTTT
TRBJ2-2,TRBV10-3,.,.,CAINLSGDTGELFF,TGTGCCATCAATCTTAGTGGGGACACCGGGGAGCTGTTTTTT
TRBJ2-1,TRBV28,.,.,CASSTSRDFAEQFF,TGTGCCAGCAGTACCTCCCGGGACTTTGCTGAGCAGTTCTTC
TRBJ1-1,TRBV9,TRBD1,.,CASSHSRQGDTEAFF,TGTGCCAGCAGCCATTCTCGACAGGGGGACACTGAAGCTTTCTTT
TRBJ1-4,TRBV2,.,.,CASSVAGGRRQKLFF,TGTGCCAGCAGTGTAGCCGGGGGGAGGAGACAAAAACTGTTTTTT
TRBJ1-1,TRBV15,.,.,CATSTDREPFF,TGTGCCACTTCGACCGACAGAGAGCCTTTCTTT
TRBJ1-1,TRBV19,.,few,CASITRTEAFF,TGTGCCAGTATAACCCGCACTGAAGCTTTCTTT
TRBJ2-1,TRBV29-1,TRBD1,.,CSVPGQGNNEQFF,TGCAGCGTCCCGGGACAGGGGAACAATGAGCAGTTCTTC
TRBJ1-1,TRBV7-9,.,.,CASSSPGTANTEAFF,TGTGCCAGCAGCTCCCCCGGGACGGCGAACACTGAAGCTTTCTTT
TRBJ1-2,TRBV5-8,.,.,CASSLAPGGGNYGYTF,TGTGCCAGCAGCTTGGCCCCTGGAGGGGGGAACTATGGCTACACCTTC